This T cell receptor beta chain derives from a study of blood T cell repertoires in COVID-19. About the study: Material from acute and convalescent COVID-19 was sourced from the United States, Italy and Spain. PBMCs, B-cell-depleted T cells, or T cells provided the cDNA or gDNA that made up the material.

In the original processing: Amplifying reference gene primers gave estimates of nucleated cell counts. Measured with immunoSEQ multiplex PCR; TCRdb has only the in-frame clones, and not every one. V, J and clone size derive from that table, while D and trimming were established from the DNA sequence. The sample records fewer than 500,000 clones, about nine tenths being singletons. The CDR3 runs 13 residues. Germline CDR1 and CDR2: SNHLY and FYNNEI. V was trimmed by 0 bases and J by 16 bases, leaving 16 bases between them. Clinical history reported by participants formed the basis on which cohorts were assigned.

The rearrangement uses TRBV2 and TRBJ2-1; the D gene is possibly TRBD1 (7 bases). The receptor was derived from a young woman who had recovered from COVID-19. Source material: PBMCs or T cells enriched from blood (not recorded which). The DNA of the CDR3 is TGTGCCAGCAGTGAAGCGGAGGGCAGGGGGAATTTCTTC. It codes for CASSEAEGRGNFF.